This T cell receptor (beta chain) was sequenced during a study of T cell changes during pregnancy in multiple sclerosis. Germline loops: CDR1 LGHNA, CDR2 YSLEER. The CDR3 runs 16 residues. Trimming cost V 1 base and J 3 bases, with 13 bases left between them. Clones were read by immunoSEQ multiplex PCR, and TCRdb kept only the in-frame ones, dropping some. The sample has about 44,000 clones, 88% seen once. The J gene is TRBJ1-3, the V gene TRBV4-3, with D maybe TRBD1 (6 bases). Here the sequenced sample was CD8+ T cells from peripheral blood mononuclear cells, taken after pregnancy. This sequence originates from a female donor in good health, enrolled as a control in a pregnancy study. The chain's CDR3 is CASSQARGAGGNTIYF. CDR3 coding DNA: TGCGCCAGCAGCCAAGCACGGGGGGCAGGTGGAAACACCATATATTTT.